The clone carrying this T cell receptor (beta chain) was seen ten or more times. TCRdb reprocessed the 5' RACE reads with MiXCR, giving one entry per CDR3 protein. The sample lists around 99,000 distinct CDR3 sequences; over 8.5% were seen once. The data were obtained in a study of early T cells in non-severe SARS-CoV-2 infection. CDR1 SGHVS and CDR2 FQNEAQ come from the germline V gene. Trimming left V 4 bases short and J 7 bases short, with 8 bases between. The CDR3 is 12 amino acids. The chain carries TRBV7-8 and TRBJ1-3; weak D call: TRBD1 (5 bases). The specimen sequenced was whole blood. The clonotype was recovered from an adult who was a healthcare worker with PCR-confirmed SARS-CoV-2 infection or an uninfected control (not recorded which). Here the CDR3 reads CASSWDGNTIYF. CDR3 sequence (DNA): TGTGCCAGCAGCTGGGACGGGAACACCATATATTTT.